The clone carrying this T cell receptor beta chain came up many times. The record originates from a study of blood T cells in healthy people across ages. Primers used in a second PCR of about 7 to 12 cycles were a sample-barcoded 5' primer and a J-beta primer mix. TCRdb reanalysed the 5' RACE reads using MiXCR and keeps one entry per CDR3 protein. The table has hundreds of thousands of distinct CDR3 sequences, around 32% seen once. This CDR3 contains 19 residues. V gave up 2 bases and J gave up 0 bases; unmatched junction bases: 7. This rearrangement joins TRBV12-3 or TRBV12-4 to TRBJ2-7, with 16 bases that match TRBD2. The TCR originated in a woman older than 75 in good health. The sequenced sample was blood. DNA for the CDR3: TGTGCCAGCAGTTTACGCGTCGGGACTAGCGGGGGGGTCTCCTACGAGCAGTACTTC. It is translated as CASSLRVGTSGGVSYEQYF.